This T cell receptor beta chain was identified in a study of vaccination effects on CD4 cells after COVID-19. Study context: All study participants received two doses of BNT162b2 or mRNA-1273 vaccine.

The repertoire was sequenced with immunoSEQ multiplex PCR; TCRdb's copy has only in-frame clones and lacks some. This sample has tens of thousands of clones, with 50% to 70% found just once. Per germline, CDR1 LGHDT and CDR2 YNNKEL (reference sequence). V shed 1 base, J shed 0 bases, and the junction held 12 bases outside the gene matches. This CDR3 contains 19 residues. As regards this clone: Its antigen is unknown.

Upon completion of 10 to 11 days in culture, CD4+ T cells were isolated. The rearrangement uses TRBV3-1 (or the pseudogene TRBV3-2) and TRBJ1-1; 9 nucleotides agree with TRBD1. Material: CD4+ T cells from PBMCs cultured without peptide, obtained before COVID-19 vaccination. This TCR came from a human donor who received a COVID-19 vaccine. The CDR3 nucleotides read TGTGCCAGCAGCCAAGCCCACTACAGGGGGCAAAACTTGAACACTGAAGCTTTCTTT. Translated, it gives CASSQAHYRGQNLNTEAFF.